The 28 T cell receptor beta chains presented below share a single source sample, sequenced in a study of response to subunit inactivated influenza vaccine (dated by TCRdb to 2017 to 2018). The library was produced with RT-PCR. The instrument given in TCRdb is Illumina HiSeq 2500. The public reads were reprocessed in TCRdb via fastp at Q25 and MiXCR, keeping in-frame beta chains. Merged by CDR3 protein, the rows form single entries marked with the most common genes and DNA. The sample table shows around 710,000 distinct CDR3 sequences, and about 14% are seen once. The ten largest clones represent 6% to 7% of the sample. The sample in question was PBMCs from blood, obtained 14 days before vaccination. These receptors originate from a man aged 50-59 years who received an inactivated influenza vaccine. Donor details come from another sample of the same person, matched by shared clones.

A few counts support this clonotype. The chain's CDR3 is CASSQLAGAGTGELFF. CDR3 sequence (DNA): TGTGCCAGCAGCCAACTAGCGGGGGCCGGCACCGGGGAGCTGTTTTTT. V usage is TRBV12-3 or TRBV12-4 and J usage is TRBJ2-2, with TRBD2 matching 11 bases. J lost 4 bases, V lost 6 bases, and 7 bases had no gene match. The CDR3 spans 16 residues.

The V and J genes are TRBV9 and TRBJ1-5; D possibly corresponds to TRBD1 (5 bases). Trimming took off 0 bases at V and 2 bases at J, with 12 bases between the two ends. The CDR3 consists of 16 residues. In germline, CDR1 is SGDLS, CDR2 YYNGEE. The CDR3 bases are TGTGCCAGCAGCGTAGGGACAAACGGGGGCAATCAGCCCCAGCATTTT. Its protein is CASSVGTNGGNQPQHF.

This clonotype was observed a few times. CDR3 region: CASSPLGLAADEQFF. CDR3 sequence (DNA): TGCGCCAGCAGCCCCTTGGGACTAGCGGCGGATGAGCAGTTCTTC. This chain uses TRBV5-1 with TRBJ2-1, with TRBD2 matching over 11 bases. Germline V gene data show CDR1 as SGHRS and CDR2 as YFSETQ. The CDR3 extends over 15 amino acids. The V and J ends lost 4 bases and 8 bases, in that order; junction bases with no gene match: 8.

This clonotype has more than one count but fewer than ten. The V gene is TRBV3-1, the J gene TRBJ2-5; perhaps TRBD2 as D (6 bases). The CDR3 is 15 amino acids. Germline CDR1 and CDR2: LGHDT and YNNKEL (reference sequence). V lost 4 bases and J lost 5, with 17 bases in between. Written as DNA, the CDR3 is TGTGCCAGCAGCCTGGGACCCACGGCGGGGGAGACCCAGTACTTC. It codes for CASSLGPTAGETQYF.

This clonotype was counted only a few times. The chain links TRBV29-1 to TRBJ2-1; 13 bases map to TRBD2. CDR1 and CDR2 from the germline V gene are SQVTM and ANQGSEA. The CDR3 totals 14 residues. Trimming removed 3 bases from V and 6 bases from J; junction bases left unmatched: 2. The CDR3 DNA sequence: TGCAGCGTTGACGGACTAGCGGGAGTCAATGAGCAGTTCTTC. Translation gives CSVDGLAGVNEQFF.

This clonotype showed up just a few times. The gene calls are TRBV7-3 and TRBJ2-1, with D tentatively TRBD1 (5 bases). CDR1 is SGHTA and CDR2 is FQGTGA in the germline V gene. Deletions cut 5 bases from V and 0 bases from J, with 14 bases between. The CDR3 contains 16 residues. CDR3: CASSLGHASSYNEQFF. The CDR3 DNA sequence: TGTGCCAGCAGCCTCGGACACGCGAGCTCCTACAATGAGCAGTTCTTC.

The chain joins TRBV3-1 to TRBJ2-4, with TRBD2 matching 8 bases. From germline, CDR1 is LGHDT and CDR2 YNNKEL (reference sequence). V lost 3 bases, J lost 7 bases, and 11 bases stayed unmatched. This CDR3 comprises 16 residues. The DNA for the CDR3 is TGTGCCAGCAGCCAGTACAGACCGGGACTAGTGAACATTCAGTACTTC. This codes for CASSQYRPGLVNIQYF.

The J gene is TRBJ2-5, the V gene TRBV29-1; D not certain. The germline CDR1 and CDR2 sequences are SQVTM and ANQGSEA. The CDR3 has 12 residues. V gave up 5 bases and J gave up 4 bases, with 11 bases separating them. The chain's CDR3 is CSVIGLGETQYF. As DNA, the CDR3 is TGCAGCGTTATAGGGTTGGGAGAGACCCAGTACTTC.

This rearrangement joins TRBV2 to TRBJ1-1, with 9 positions matching TRBD1. J was trimmed by 3 bases and V by 6 bases; bases with no gene match: 5. Germline V gene sequence: CDR1 SNHLY, CDR2 FYNNEI. There are 14 residues in the CDR3. DNA for the CDR3: TGTGCCAGCAGGGGGCGGACAGGGGACACTGAAGCTTTCTTT. This encodes CASRGRTGDTEAFF.

This clonotype was detected many times. The gene calls are TRBV4-2 and TRBJ2-3; D remains ambiguous. Germline CDR1 is LGHNA and CDR2 is YNFKEQ. The V and J ends lost 0 bases and 1 base respectively, with 8 bases between them. CDR3 length: 15 residues. Here the CDR3 DNA reads TGTGCCAGCAGCCAAGACAAGCGTCGCACAGATACGCAGTATTTT. As protein: CASSQDKRRTDTQYF.

J is TRBJ1-1 and V is TRBV3-1, with a weak D call TRBD1 (5 bases). Germline V gene data show CDR1 as LGHDT and CDR2 as YNNKEL (reference sequence). This CDR3 comprises 16 residues. V was trimmed by 5 bases and J by 8 bases, leaving 24 bases between them. The chain's CDR3 is CASSKRKSRAGDEAFF. The DNA of the CDR3 is TGTGCCAGCAGCAAGAGAAAAAGCAGGGCTGGGGACGAAGCTTTCTTT.

This chain joins TRBV12-3 or TRBV12-4 and TRBJ1-1, with TRBD1 as a possible D gene (6 bases). Trimming took off 3 bases at V and 1 base at J, with 15 bases between the two ends. The CDR3 is 16 residues long. CDR3 loop: CASSFRTATWNTEAFF. DNA for the CDR3: TGTGCCAGCAGTTTTAGGACAGCTACATGGAACACTGAAGCTTTCTTT.

There are a few counts of this clonotype. This chain uses TRBV20-1 with TRBJ2-1; TRBD2 matches at 11 bases. The CDR3 spans 15 residues. The junction had 8 bases not matched to a gene; V was cut back by 8 bases and J by 2 bases. Per the germline V gene, CDR1 is DFQATT and CDR2 is SNEGSKA (reference sequence). CDR3 residues: CSPGGTSGTYNEQFF. The CDR3 DNA sequence: TGCAGTCCCGGGGGGACTAGCGGAACCTACAATGAGCAGTTCTTC.

The chain combines TRBV7-9 with TRBJ2-1, with a weak D call TRBD1 (6 bases). V was cut by 6 bases and J by 9 bases, with 12 bases left in between. The CDR3 is made up of 12 amino acids. Germline CDR1 is SEHNR and CDR2 is FQNEAQ (reference sequence). Here the CDR3 DNA reads TGTGCCAGCAGTTACGGGACACCTGAGCAGTTCTTC. This gives the protein CASSYGTPEQFF. The full variable domain, rest sourced from reference TRBV7-9 and TRBJ2-1, is DTGVSQNPRHKITKRGQNVTFRCDPISEHNRLYWYRQTLGQGPEFLTYFQNEAQLEKSRLLSDRFSAERPKGSFSTLEIQRTEQGDSAMYLCASSYGTPEQFFGPGTRLTVL.

This clonotype was recorded a few times. The chain employs TRBV7-9 and TRBJ2-3; perhaps TRBD1 as D (5 bases). The CDR3 contains 15 residues. Germline V gene data show CDR1 as SEHNR and CDR2 as FQNEAQ (reference sequence). V was pared by 3 bases and J by 1 base, with 11 bases between. DNA of the CDR3: TGTGCCAGCAGCTTTGCCAGGGCTGGCACAGATACGCAGTATTTT. Its translation: CASSFARAGTDTQYF.

This clonotype came up many times. The genes are TRBV12-3 or TRBV12-4 and TRBJ2-7; D perhaps matches TRBD2 (6 bases). This CDR3 has 14 residues. Between the trimmed V and J ends, which lost 5 bases and 4 bases, there was a span of 15 bases. CDR3 protein: CASSRDWLGYEQYF. As DNA, the CDR3 is TGTGCCAGCAGTAGGGACTGGCTAGGGTACGAGCAGTACTTC.

The V call is TRBV15, the J call TRBJ2-7, with TRBD2 matching 7 bases. Unmatched junction bases numbered 6, after V lost 1 base and J lost 6 bases. This CDR3 comprises 14 residues. The germline V gene encodes CDR1 LNHNV and CDR2 YYDKDF (reference sequence). Here the CDR3 DNA reads TGTGCCACCAGCAGAGGACGGGACTATTCCGAGCAGTACTTC. Its protein product is CATSRGRDYSEQYF.

This clonotype was counted between two and nine times. V and J are TRBV29-1 and TRBJ2-7, with a possible D match to TRBD2 (6 bases). CDR3 length: 14 amino acids. CDR1 SQVTM and CDR2 ANQGSEA come from the germline V gene. V was clipped by 4 bases and J by 2 bases, with 15 bases between them. The CDR3 protein is CSVATGVVPYEQYF. As DNA, the CDR3 is TGCAGCGTTGCTACGGGAGTAGTCCCCTACGAGCAGTACTTC.

The gene calls are TRBV7-6 and TRBJ2-7; 12 bases align to TRBD2. V dropped 1 base and J dropped 4; count of bases not matched to a gene: 5. The CDR3 totals 16 residues. Germline loops: CDR1 SGHVS, CDR2 FNYEAQ. The CDR3 sequence is CASSLELAGGLYEQYF. DNA of the CDR3: TGTGCCAGCAGCTTAGAACTAGCGGGAGGTCTGTACGAGCAGTACTTC.

This chain joins TRBV28 and TRBJ2-1; D might be TRBD2 (5 bases). The CDR3 extends over 17 amino acids. Trimming stripped 4 bases from V and 7 bases from J, with 23 bases between. Germline CDR1 and CDR2: MDHEN and SYDVKM. DNA for the CDR3: TGTGCCAGCAGTTGGGGAGCGGACCCCCCCTGGAGAAATGAGCAGTTCTTC. This gives the protein CASSWGADPPWRNEQFF.

This clonotype appeared many times. V gene TRBV6-2 or TRBV6-3 combines with J gene TRBJ2-1, with 13 bases that match TRBD2. Germline V gene lookup returns CDR1 MNHEY and CDR2 SVGEGT. CDR3 length: 18 amino acids. The V and J ends lost 2 bases and 3 bases, in that order; junction bases with no gene match: 7. Here the CDR3 DNA reads TGTGCCAGCAGTTACGCCCGACTAGCGGGGGGAATCTACAATGAGCAGTTCTTC. It codes for CASSYARLAGGIYNEQFF.

This clonotype was counted between two and nine times. The chain is built from TRBV7-9 and TRBJ2-4; TRBD1 agrees at 9 bases. The V segment lost 4 bases and the J segment 2 bases; nucleotides outside the gene matches: 6. The V gene's germline CDR1 is SEHNR and CDR2 FQNEAQ (reference sequence). This CDR3 comprises 16 residues. The CDR3 DNA sequence: TGTGCCAGCAGCTCATGGACAGGGGACTCCAAAAACATTCAGTACTTC. The encoded protein is CASSSWTGDSKNIQYF.

This clonotype was counted between two and nine times. This chain uses TRBV4-3 with TRBJ1-4, with 11 bases aligning to TRBD1. Germline assignment: CDR1 LGHNA and CDR2 YSLEER. Trimming removed 3 bases from V and 8 bases from J; junction bases left unmatched: 2. The CDR3 has 14 residues. The CDR3 spells CASSQGQGEEKLFF. The CDR3 region has the DNA TGCGCCAGCAGCCAGGGACAGGGGGAAGAAAAACTGTTTTTT.

In this sample, this clonotype turned up a few times. The CDR3 DNA sequence: TGCGCCAGCAGCCAAGATCACAGGGACTCCAGTCCCTACAATGAGCAGTTCTTC. This gives the protein CASSQDHRDSSPYNEQFF. The chain links TRBV4-3 to TRBJ2-1, with D perhaps being TRBD1 or TRBD2 (6 bases each). The CDR3 sequence is 18 residues long. Germline-derived CDR1 and CDR2 are LGHNA and YSLEER. Trimming took 0 bases from V and 2 from J, leaving 17 bases between them.

This rearrangement joins TRBV27 to TRBJ2-7; a weak D match, TRBD1 (5 bases). The CDR3 loop spans 15 amino acids. Germline assignment: CDR1 MNHEY and CDR2 SMNVEV (reference sequence). The V end was cut by 5 bases, the J end by 6 bases, with 20 bases between. The CDR3 sequence is CASSPGRRRRGEQYF. For the CDR3, the DNA is TGTGCCAGCAGTCCTGGCCGCAGGCGAAGGGGCGAGCAGTACTTC.

Ten or more counts support this clonotype. V gene TRBV4-2 combines with J gene TRBJ2-6; D uncertain. Between the trimmed V and J ends, which lost 3 bases and 0 bases, there was a span of 3 bases. Germline V gives CDR1 LGHNA, CDR2 YNFKEQ. This CDR3 region has 14 residues. CDR3 residues: CASSQDSGANVLTF. CDR3 DNA sequence: TGTGCCAGCAGCCAGGACTCTGGGGCCAACGTCCTGACTTTC.

The chain combines TRBV7-8 with TRBJ2-3; possibly TRBD2 for D (6 bases). The V end lost 1 base, the J end lost 3 bases, and 11 bases lay between the germline ends. The CDR3 contains 15 residues. In germline, CDR1 is SGHVS, CDR2 FQNEAQ. The CDR3 protein is CASSLGTSRTDTQYF. The CDR3 nucleotides are TGTGCCAGCAGCTTAGGAACTAGCAGGACAGATACGCAGTATTTT. Full variable domain (rest looked up from reference TRBV7-8 and TRBJ2-3): GAGVSQSPRYKVAKRGQDVALRCDPISGHVSLFWYQQALGQGPEFLTYFQNEAQLDKSGLPSDRFFAERPEGSVSTLKIQRTQQEDSAVYLCASSLGTSRTDTQYFGPGTRLTVL.

This clonotype came up many times. This chain connects TRBV7-6 to TRBJ2-1; D may be TRBD1 (5 bases). Germline V gene sequence: CDR1 SGHVS, CDR2 FNYEAQ. Trimming took off 4 bases at V and 6 bases at J, with 16 bases between the two ends. The CDR3 runs to 15 residues. For the CDR3, the DNA is TGTGCCAGCAGCTATGACAGCTACATGGGCAATGAGCAGTTCTTC. This gives the protein CASSYDSYMGNEQFF.